One sample yielded the 2 T cell receptor beta chains listed below, sequenced in a study of T cells after posttransplantation cyclophosphamide. Method: immunoSEQ multiplex PCR; TCRdb's copy keeps in-frame clones and lacks some. The table has tens of thousands of clones, roughly 90% seen once. Control samples came 1 year after myeloablative marrow transplants with methotrexate plus calcineurin inhibitor. The specimen comprised PBMCs, sampled after an allogeneic stem cell transplant with a calcineurin inhibitor and methotrexate. Receptors were obtained from a female patient aged 50-59 years who received an allogeneic stem cell transplant from an unrelated donor, was CMV-positive, and had chronic GVHD only. Some of these T cells may belong to the graft donor.

This clone was seen just once. The V gene is TRBV27, the J gene TRBJ1-2, with no clear D. Germline V gives CDR1 MNHEY, CDR2 SMNVEV (reference sequence). Trimming removed 0 bases at V and 2 bases at J, with 7 bases between. The CDR3 is made up of 14 amino acids. The CDR3 bases are TGTGCCAGCAGTTTATCGCCCCTAAACTATGGCTACACCTTC. Amino acid sequence: CASSLSPLNYGYTF.

The chain links TRBV7-8 to TRBJ1-2, with 7 bases fitting TRBD1. Germline loops: CDR1 SGHVS, CDR2 FQNEAQ. The length of the CDR3 is 14 residues. V trimming: 5 bases; J trimming: 4 bases; junction bases outside the gene matches: 7. This CDR3 reads CASSARQGGYGYTF. The CDR3 region has the DNA TGTGCCAGCAGCGCCAGACAGGGCGGCTATGGCTACACCTTC.